The 10 T cell receptor beta chains reported below all come from one sample, sequenced in a study of T cells in Graves' hyperthyroidism and ophthalmopathy. TCR beta CDR3 sequences were amplified from RNA transcripts. HTBI primers drove first-round RT-PCR of the TCR CDR3. In TCRdb, the multiplex PCR reads were re-called with MiXCR into one record per CDR3 protein. Found here are around 520,000 distinct CDR3 sequences, 13% to 15% of them singletons; the top ten hold about 17%. Sequencing input: blood. These receptors were taken from a woman younger than 35 with Graves' hyperthyroidism.

Many counts were recorded for this clonotype. The chain recombines TRBV24-1 with TRBJ1-1; possibly TRBD1 for D (5 bases). The V end was cut by 6 bases, the J end by 4 bases, with 11 bases between. From germline, CDR1 is KGHDR and CDR2 SFDVKD. The CDR3 has 13 amino acids. The DNA of the CDR3 is TGTGCCACCAGTACTCTCCAGGGCACTGAAGCTTTCTTT. Protein product: CATSTLQGTEAFF.

The chain has TRBV5-6 and TRBJ2-1, with TRBD2 matching 10 bases. Germline loops: CDR1 SGHDT, CDR2 YYEEEE. V trimming: 4 bases; J trimming: 15 bases; junction bases outside the gene matches: 7. The CDR3 sequence is 12 residues long. The CDR3 DNA reads TGTGCCAGCAGCCTAGGACTAGCGGATGGGTTCTTC. Translation gives CASSLGLADGFF.

This clonotype was observed many times. V and J are TRBV12-3 or TRBV12-4 and TRBJ2-7; 13 nucleotides line up with TRBD2. This CDR3 contains 18 residues. Trimming at V came to 1 base and at J to 4 bases, leaving 10 bases not matched to a gene. CDR3 residues: CASSLGLAGGLHGYEQYF. Here the CDR3 DNA reads TGTGCCAGCAGTTTAGGACTAGCGGGAGGCCTTCATGGGTACGAGCAGTACTTC.

This clonotype was detected many times. The chain has TRBV20-1 and TRBJ1-2, with D perhaps TRBD1 (5 bases). The CDR3 covers 13 residues. Germline CDR1 is DFQATT and CDR2 is SNEGSKA (reference sequence). V gave up 2 bases and J gave up 8 bases, with 15 bases separating them. CDR3 sequence (DNA): TGCAGTGCTAGATCGCGGCAGCGGGGCGGCTACACCTTC. It specifies CSARSRQRGGYTF.

The sample holds many counts of this clonotype. The chain couples TRBV28 to TRBJ2-7, with D unresolved. Germline-derived CDR1 and CDR2 are MDHEN and SYDVKM. This CDR3 is 14 amino acids long. V was shortened by 7 bases and J by 5 bases, with 18 bases between the two germline ends. The CDR3 reads CASTDVGQSDEQYV. In DNA, the CDR3 is TGTGCCAGCACCGACGTAGGGCAGTCTGACGAGCAGTACGTC.

This clonotype was seen at least ten times. The chain has TRBV10-3 and TRBJ1-2; TRBD1 agrees at 8 bases. CDR3 length: 16 residues. The ends lost 2 bases at V and 0 bases at J; junction bases unmatched: 5. Germline V gene data show CDR1 as ENHRY and CDR2 as SYGVKD. The CDR3 here is CAISERRDRTNYGYTF. Here the CDR3 DNA reads TGTGCCATCAGTGAGCGTAGGGACAGGACTAACTATGGCTACACCTTC.

This chain uses TRBV11-2 with TRBJ1-2; TRBD1 might be the D (5 bases). The length of the CDR3 is 15 residues. Germline V gene sequence: CDR1 SGHAT, CDR2 FQNNGV. V shed 1 base and J shed 3 bases, with 12 bases lying between them. CDR3 coding DNA: TGTGCCAGCAGCTTAGTGGCCCCGGGGGACTATGGCTACACCTTC. It codes for CASSLVAPGDYGYTF.

At least ten counts were recorded for this clonotype. The CDR3 DNA reads TGTGCCAGCGGACTAGCGGGATACACAGATACGCAGTATTTT. Protein product: CASGLAGYTDTQYF. The chain joins TRBV2 to TRBJ2-3, with 12 bases matching TRBD2. The V gene's germline CDR1 is SNHLY and CDR2 FYNNEI. The CDR3 extends over 14 amino acids. V was clipped by 8 bases and J by 2 bases; unmatched bases: 2.

This clonotype was seen ten or more times. CDR3 bases: TGCGCCAGCAGCTTCCGGGACGTTAACACCGGGGAGCTGTTTTTT. This translates into CASSFRDVNTGELFF. This chain connects TRBV5-1 to TRBJ2-2, with D perhaps TRBD1 or TRBD2 (5 bases each). CDR1 and CDR2 (germline): SGHRS, YFSETQ. The V end lost 2 bases, the J end lost 2 bases, and 10 bases lay between the germline ends. The CDR3 extends over 15 amino acids.

In this sample, this clonotype turned up many times. V and J are TRBV12-3 or TRBV12-4 and TRBJ2-3; 8 nucleotides align to TRBD2. CDR3 length: 16 amino acids. With V trimmed by 6 bases and J by 2 bases, 10 bases remained unmatched. CDR3 bases: TGTGCCAGCAGCCCTTGGGTTAGCGGGATCACAGATACGCAGTATTTT. Translated, it gives CASSPWVSGITDTQYF.